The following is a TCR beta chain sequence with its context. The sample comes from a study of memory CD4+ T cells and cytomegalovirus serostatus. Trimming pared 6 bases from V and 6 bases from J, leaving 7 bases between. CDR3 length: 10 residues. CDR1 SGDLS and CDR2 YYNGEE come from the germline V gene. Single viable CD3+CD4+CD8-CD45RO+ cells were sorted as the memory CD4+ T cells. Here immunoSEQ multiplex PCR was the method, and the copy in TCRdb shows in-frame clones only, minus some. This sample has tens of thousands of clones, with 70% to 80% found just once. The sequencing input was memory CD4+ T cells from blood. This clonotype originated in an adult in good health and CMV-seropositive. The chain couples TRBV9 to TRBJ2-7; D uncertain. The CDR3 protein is CASNETEQYF. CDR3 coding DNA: TGTGCCAGCAATGAGACCGAGCAGTACTTC.